Listed here are 11 T cell receptor beta chains from one sample, sequenced in a study of shared clonotypes between healthy human individuals. Generated by immunoSEQ multiplex PCR, the TCRdb table keeps only in-frame clones and is missing some. The table shows fewer than 3 million clones, with about nine tenths occurring only once. Source material: naive CD4+ T cells from PBMCs. Subset in this sample: CD45RA+ positively selected. These receptors were collected from a man younger than 30 in good health. Some clones in this sample may be carry-over from other donors' samples.

The gene calls are TRBV11-2 and TRBJ1-2; D is undetermined. The germline gives CDR1 SGHAT, CDR2 FQNNGV. The CDR3 has 13 amino acids. V lost 7 bases to trimming and J lost 5 bases, with 14 bases between them. For the CDR3, the DNA is TGTGCCAGCACTGGCAGAGGCCTTTATGGCTACACCTTC. This sequence encodes CASTGRGLYGYTF. Full variable domain (outside the CDR3, taken from reference TRBV11-2 and TRBJ1-2): EAGVAQSPRYKIIEKRQSVAFWCNPISGHATLYWYQQILGQGPKLLIQFQNNGVVDDSQLPKDRFSAERLKGVDSTLKIQPAKLEDSAVYLCASTGRGLYGYTFGSGTRLTVV.

This chain uses TRBV2 with TRBJ2-6, with a possible D match to TRBD2 (5 bases). Trimming stripped 4 bases from V and 2 bases from J, with 9 bases between. Per the germline V gene, CDR1 is SNHLY and CDR2 is FYNNEI. CDR3 size: 15 residues. The CDR3: CASSGEGTGANVLTF. The CDR3 coding sequence is TGTGCCAGCAGTGGAGAGGGCACTGGGGCCAACGTCCTGACTTTC.

The chain employs TRBV14 and TRBJ1-4, with D perhaps matching TRBD1 (6 bases). The V end lost 8 bases, the J end lost 8 bases, and 18 bases lay between the germline ends. The CDR3 sequence is 14 residues long. Germline-derived CDR1 and CDR2 are SGHDN and FVKESK. In DNA, the CDR3 is TGTGCCAGCCCCCACGGGGGGGCAGGGGAAAAACTGTTTTTT. Translating gives CASPHGGAGEKLFF.

V is TRBV28 and J is TRBJ1-4; D is ambiguous. CDR1 is MDHEN, CDR2 SYDVKM, per germline. The CDR3 has 14 residues. Trimming stripped 10 bases from V and 0 bases from J, with 12 bases between. This CDR3 is CATSDRATNEKLFF. Here the CDR3 DNA reads TGTGCCACCTCAGATAGAGCAACTAATGAAAAACTGTTTTTT.

This chain links TRBV25-1 with TRBJ1-3, with D tentatively TRBD1 (6 bases). V was shortened by 5 bases and J by 4 bases, with 12 bases between the two germline ends. The CDR3 extends over 14 amino acids. Germline V CDR1 and CDR2: MGHDK, SYGVNS. For the CDR3, the DNA is TGTGCCAGCAGTCCGCCCGGACAGGGAAACACCATATATTTT. Its protein product is CASSPPGQGNTIYF.

The chain couples TRBV9 to TRBJ1-5, with D maybe TRBD1 (5 bases). CDR3 length: 14 amino acids. Per the germline V gene, CDR1 is SGDLS and CDR2 is YYNGEE. The ends were cut back, 4 bases at V and 2 bases at J, with 10 bases in the middle. In nucleotides, the CDR3 is TGTGCCAGCAGCCAAATGGGGGGCAATCAGCCCCAGCATTTT. This gives the protein CASSQMGGNQPQHF.

This clone came up once. The chain uses TRBV28 and TRBJ2-7; no firm D call. Trimming took off 3 bases at V and 3 bases at J, with 15 bases between the two ends. Germline assignment: CDR1 MDHEN and CDR2 SYDVKM. This CDR3 contains 15 residues. As DNA, the CDR3 is TGTGCCAGCAGTTTTGACCAGCGTAGTATCTACGAGCAGTACTTC. It translates to CASSFDQRSIYEQYF.

The chain couples TRBV7-3 to TRBJ2-1, with D possibly being TRBD1 (6 bases). The V end lost 4 bases, the J end lost 10 bases, and 17 bases lay between the germline ends. The CDR3 length is 14 residues. Germline V gene data show CDR1 as SGHTA and CDR2 as FQGTGA. CDR3 in amino acids: CASSSTGTRGEQFF. DNA of the CDR3: TGTGCCAGCAGCTCGACCGGGACAAGGGGAGAGCAGTTCTTC.

The chain couples TRBV29-1 to TRBJ2-5, with D perhaps matching TRBD1 (5 bases). CDR1 SQVTM and CDR2 ANQGSEA come from the germline V gene. The CDR3 has 12 residues. The V end lost 5 bases, the J end lost 2 bases, and 9 bases lay between the germline ends. CDR3 bases: TGCAGCGTTTTCAGGGATCAAGAGACCCAGTACTTC. This gives the protein CSVFRDQETQYF.

As for this clone: At one of its ends the junction is not consistent with the germline gene, which may arise from a read error. This rearrangement joins TRBV5-4 to TRBJ1-1; TRBD1 is a possible D gene (5 bases). From germline, CDR1 is SGHNT and CDR2 YYREEE (reference sequence). The length of the CDR3 is 16 residues. The CDR3 is CASSLGQGPPNPEAFF. CDR3 in DNA: TGTGCCAGCAGCTTGGGGCAGGGACCGCCGAACCCTGAAGCTTTCTTT.

V and J are TRBV7-3 and TRBJ2-7; 11 bases fit TRBD2. The CDR3 sequence is 16 residues long. Trimming removed 2 bases from V and 3 bases from J; junction bases left unmatched: 6. Germline lookup yields CDR1 SGHTA and CDR2 FQGTGA. CDR3 loop: CASSLGSGLAGYEQYF. The CDR3 coding sequence is TGTGCCAGCAGCTTAGGTTCAGGACTAGCGGGCTACGAGCAGTACTTC.